Each of the 27 T cell receptor beta chains below was sequenced from the same sample in a study of regulatory T cells in long-lasting Graves disease. Arm-PCR of CDR3 regions and iRepertoire HTBI primers were the basis on which TCR beta libraries were built. TCRdb independently ran MiXCR on the multiplex PCR reads; one entry per CDR3 protein. Among about 450,000 distinct CDR3 sequences listed, around 24% were seen once. As to time point: persistent/refractory GD, antithyroid drugs over 5 years with positive TRAb. Extracted RNA from PBMCs served as the source of the TCR library. Here the sequenced sample was peripheral blood mononuclear cells (PBMCs), taken when the disease was refractory, from a patient treated with antithyroid drugs. These receptors all come from a female donor with Graves disease.

The J gene is TRBJ1-2, the V gene TRBV6-2 or TRBV6-3; no reliable D call. Germline values: CDR1 MNHEY, CDR2 SVGEGT. V lost 2 bases, J lost 0 bases, and 4 bases lay in between. This CDR3 has 13 residues. The CDR3 sequence: CASSYTPNYGYTF. The CDR3 region has the DNA TGTGCCAGCAGTTACACCCCTAACTATGGCTACACCTTC.

V and J are TRBV5-1 and TRBJ1-1, with 12 bases aligning to TRBD1. V dropped 4 bases and J dropped 1; count of bases not matched to a gene: 8. The CDR3 length is 17 residues. Germline V gene data show CDR1 as SGHRS and CDR2 as YFSETQ. CDR3: CASSPGDRGRTNTEAFF. The CDR3 DNA is TGCGCCAGCAGCCCAGGGGACAGGGGGCGGACGAACACTGAAGCTTTCTTT. Combining the CDR3 with reference TRBV5-1 and TRBJ1-1 gives the whole variable domain KAGVTQTPRYLIKTRGQQVTLSCSPISGHRSVSWYQQTPGQGLQFLFEYFSETQRNKGNFPGRFSGRQFSNSRSEMNVSTLELGDSALYLCASSPGDRGRTNTEAFFGQGTRLTVV.

This chain links TRBV6-1 with TRBJ2-3; D might be TRBD1 (6 bases). In germline, CDR1 is MNHNS, CDR2 SASEGT. This CDR3 contains 16 residues. Trimming cost V 6 bases and J 0 bases, with 16 bases left between them. In DNA, the CDR3 is TGTGCCAGCAGAGGATCTGCAGGGGACAGCACAGATACGCAGTATTTT. Translation: CASRGSAGDSTDTQYF.

This chain links TRBV7-9 with TRBJ1-4, with TRBD1 matching 9 bases. Germline-derived CDR1 and CDR2 are SEHNR and FQNEAQ (reference sequence). Trimming took 2 bases from V and 3 from J; bases not matched to a gene: 7. CDR3 size: 17 residues. This CDR3 is CASSLLQGARSNEKLFF. In DNA form, the CDR3 reads TGTGCCAGCAGCTTATTACAGGGGGCGCGTTCTAATGAAAAACTGTTTTTT.

CDR3 DNA sequence: TGTGCCAGCAGCCCTCCACAGGGGAACTCTGGGGCCAACGTCCTGACTTTC. Translated: CASSPPQGNSGANVLTF. This chain uses TRBV7-6 with TRBJ2-6, with 7 bases aligning to TRBD1. V lost 5 bases and J lost 0; bases outside the gene matches: 7. CDR1 is SGHVS and CDR2 is FNYEAQ in the germline V gene. This CDR3 region has 17 residues.

In its sample, this clonotype was seen many times. J is TRBJ1-2 and V is TRBV29-1; 8 bases map to TRBD1. CDR1 SQVTM and CDR2 ANQGSEA come from the germline V gene. V shed 6 bases, J shed 7 bases, and the junction held 7 bases outside the gene matches. This CDR3 region has 12 residues. As DNA, the CDR3 is TGCAGCGTCAAAGGGACAGGCGGTGGCTACACCTTC. Encoded protein: CSVKGTGGGYTF. Filled out from reference TRBV29-1 and TRBJ1-2, the complete variable domain reads SAVISQKPSRDICQRGTSLTIQCQVDSQVTMMFWYRQQPGQSLTLIATANQGSEATYESGFVIDKFPISRPNLTFSTLTVSNMSPEDSSIYLCSVKGTGGGYTFGSGTRLTVV.

This chain links TRBV5-1 with TRBJ2-2; D gene unclear. V dropped 6 bases and J dropped 2 bases, with 8 bases sitting between them. CDR1 is SGHRS, CDR2 YFSETQ, per germline. This CDR3 has 13 amino acids. The CDR3 loop reads CASNPTNTGELFF. The DNA for the CDR3 is TGCGCCAGCAATCCAACAAACACCGGGGAGCTGTTTTTT.

This chain connects TRBV7-9 to TRBJ1-3, with 10 bases that match TRBD1. Germline V CDR1 and CDR2: SEHNR, FQNEAQ (reference sequence). The CDR3 runs 16 residues. The junction had 2 bases not matched to a gene; V was cut back by 1 base and J by 2 bases. For the CDR3, the DNA is TGTGCCAGCAGCTTAGGACAGGGGGCGCCTGGAAACACCATATATTTT. It translates to CASSLGQGAPGNTIYF.

Many counts were recorded for this clonotype. The V call is TRBV7-2, the J call TRBJ1-1, with D hard to call. This CDR3 is built from 13 residues. Germline assignment: CDR1 SGHTA and CDR2 FQGNSA. Trimming took 5 bases from V and 0 from J, leaving 7 bases between them. The CDR3 DNA reads as TGTGCCAGCAGCGGTCCCATGAACACTGAAGCTTTCTTT. It codes for CASSGPMNTEAFF.

The rearrangement links TRBV2 to TRBJ2-1; D unresolved. The germline V gene encodes CDR1 SNHLY and CDR2 FYNNEI. The CDR3 consists of 14 residues. The germline V and J ends were trimmed by 1 base and 4 bases, with 8 bases remaining between them. The CDR3 sequence: CASSEDYPYNEQFF. Here the CDR3 DNA reads TGTGCCAGCAGTGAAGACTACCCATACAATGAGCAGTTCTTC.

In its sample, this clonotype was seen a few times. The genes are TRBV5-6 and TRBJ2-7; D might be TRBD2 (6 bases). The CDR3 is 15 amino acids. The germline CDR1 and CDR2 sequences are SGHDT and YYEEEE. Deletions cut 7 bases from V and 4 bases from J, with 21 bases between. CDR3 sequence reads: CASGGLGAESYEQYF. CDR3 nucleotide sequence: TGTGCCAGCGGGGGACTCGGAGCGGAAAGTTACGAGCAGTACTTC.

The chain is built from TRBV3-1 and TRBJ1-3; D gene ambiguous. CDR1 LGHDT and CDR2 YNNKEL come from the germline V gene (reference sequence). Between the trimmed V and J ends, which lost 4 bases and 1 base, there was a span of 14 bases. The CDR3 extends over 16 amino acids. CDR3 sequence reads: CASSLAGRQSGNTIYF. Here the CDR3 DNA reads TGTGCCAGCAGCCTCGCTGGGCGCCAGTCTGGAAACACCATATATTTT.

The chain links TRBV29-1 to TRBJ2-5; 8 positions agree with TRBD1. Germline CDR1 and CDR2: SQVTM and ANQGSEA. This CDR3 is 12 amino acids long. V lost 6 bases, J lost 5 bases, and 5 bases stayed unmatched. The CDR3 reads CSVAGGSETQYF. CDR3 bases: TGCAGCGTCGCAGGGGGCTCGGAGACCCAGTACTTC.

This clonotype was detected only a few times. The genes are TRBV6-2 or TRBV6-3 and TRBJ1-1; D perhaps matches TRBD1 (6 bases). Per the germline V gene, CDR1 is MNHEY and CDR2 is SVGEGT. This CDR3 region has 18 residues. Trimming left V 0 bases short and J 4 bases short, with 21 bases between. The CDR3 bases are TGTGCCAGCAGTTACTCGTTTATCAGGGGAGGGTCCACCACTGAAGCTTTCTTT. Translated: CASSYSFIRGGSTTEAFF.

Remarks on this clonotype: With a much larger clone just one base away, this may be a read error. The rearrangement links TRBV19 to TRBJ1-6; perhaps TRBD1 as D (5 bases). Germline loops: CDR1 LNHDA, CDR2 SQIVND (reference sequence). The CDR3 loop spans 16 amino acids. DNA of the CDR3: TGTGCCAGTAGTCCAAGCCCAGGGCTTCCTAATTCACCCCCCCACTTT. Protein: CASSPSPGLPNSPPHF. Full variable domain (remainder filled in from reference TRBV19 and TRBJ1-6): DGGITQSPKYLFRKEGQNVTLSCEQNLNHDAMYWYRQDPGQGLRLIYYSQIVNDFQKGDIAEGYSVSREKKESFPLTVTSAQKNPTAFYLCASSPSPGLPNSPPHFGNGTRLTVT.

This clonotype was detected ten times or more. The chain couples TRBV2 to TRBJ1-5; tentatively, D is TRBD1 (6 bases). With 5 bases removed from V and 2 bases from J, the gap between germline ends came to 10 bases. The CDR3 spans 14 residues. Germline CDR1 is SNHLY and CDR2 is FYNNEI. The CDR3 DNA follows: TGTGCCAGCAGTCAGGGGAATGGCAATCAGCCCCAGCATTTT. Amino acid sequence: CASSQGNGNQPQHF.

This clonotype has only a few counts. The CDR3 bases are TGTGCCAGCAAGGTTGAGGGCTGGAATTCACCCCTCCACTTT. This gives the protein CASKVEGWNSPLHF. The V gene is TRBV27, the J gene TRBJ1-6, with no clear D. CDR3 length equals 14 residues. Germline CDR1 reads MNHEY; CDR2 reads SMNVEV (reference sequence). V was shortened by 7 bases and J by 7 bases, with 14 bases between the two germline ends.

This clonotype was observed a single time. The rearrangement uses TRBV7-2 and TRBJ2-3, with D perhaps matching TRBD2 (5 bases). There are 14 residues in the CDR3. Germline loops: CDR1 SGHTA, CDR2 FQGNSA. V was pared by 5 bases and J by 1 base, with 10 bases between. The CDR3 protein is CASSPQAGTDTQYF. The CDR3 DNA sequence: TGTGCCAGCAGCCCTCAAGCGGGCACAGATACGCAGTATTTT.

V is TRBV27 and J is TRBJ2-7; D uncertain. Trimming removed 6 bases at V and 2 bases at J, with 14 bases between. The length of the CDR3 is 14 residues. Germline lookup yields CDR1 MNHEY and CDR2 SMNVEV (reference sequence). The CDR3 sequence is CASRAGVGTYEQYF. The DNA of the CDR3 is TGTGCCAGCAGGGCAGGCGTGGGGACCTACGAGCAGTACTTC.

The chain uses TRBV5-1 and TRBJ1-3; D is unclear. Trimming left V 0 bases short and J 3 bases short, with 7 bases between. Germline loops: CDR1 SGHRS, CDR2 YFSETQ. CDR3 length equals 14 residues. The CDR3 DNA reads as TGCGCCAGCAGCTTGGGGGCGCGTGGAAACACCATATATTTT. It encodes CASSLGARGNTIYF.

In this sample, this clonotype turned up a few times. V usage is TRBV24-1 and J usage is TRBJ1-5; D is possibly TRBD1 (6 bases). Germline CDR1 reads KGHDR; CDR2 reads SFDVKD. Trimming took off 3 bases at V and 3 bases at J, with 11 bases between the two ends. The CDR3 spans 15 residues. Here the CDR3 reads CATSDMDSPNQPQHF. Here the CDR3 DNA reads TGTGCCACCAGTGATATGGACAGCCCCAATCAGCCCCAGCATTTT.

Worth noting for this clonotype: A much larger clone is a single base away; this may be a read error. The CDR3 DNA reads as TGTGCCAGCAGTTACTCCTCTGGAGGGCGGGGTGGCTACACCTTC. This gives the protein CASSYSSGGRGGYTF. The chain links TRBV6-2 or TRBV6-3 to TRBJ1-2; D not resolved. V gave up 0 bases and J gave up 7 bases, with 15 bases separating them. CDR1 is MNHEY and CDR2 is SVGEGT in the germline V gene. This CDR3 has 15 residues.

This clonotype was seen a few times. This rearrangement joins TRBV24-1 to TRBJ2-3; TRBD2 matches at 16 bases. Germline trimming cut 5 bases from V and 1 base from J; bases unmatched to any gene: 8. Germline assignment: CDR1 KGHDR and CDR2 SFDVKD. The CDR3 length is 19 residues. The CDR3 sequence: CATSGGLAGGTDGTDTQYF. The DNA for the CDR3 is TGTGCCACCAGTGGGGGACTAGCGGGAGGGACCGACGGCACAGATACGCAGTATTTT.

This clonotype was seen at least ten times. The V gene is TRBV20-1, the J gene TRBJ1-1; tentatively, D is TRBD1 (6 bases). This CDR3 is built from 14 residues. Germline-derived CDR1 and CDR2 are DFQATT and SNEGSKA (reference sequence). Trimming cost V 3 bases and J 3 bases, with 14 bases left between them. CDR3 in DNA: TGCAGTGCTAGTATAGGGGGGCAGTACACTGAAGCTTTCTTT. Its translation: CSASIGGQYTEAFF.

In this sample, this clonotype turned up many times. CDR3 bases: TGTGCCAGCAGTGGTCCCAGGGAGGGCGAGCAGTACTTC. It specifies CASSGPREGEQYF. The chain combines TRBV12-3 or TRBV12-4 with TRBJ2-7, with 7 bases fitting TRBD2. The CDR3 is 13 residues long. V was pared by 5 bases and J by 6 bases, with 7 bases of the junction left unmatched.

V usage is TRBV6-5 and J usage is TRBJ1-1; no firm D call. Germline loops: CDR1 MNHEY, CDR2 SVGAGI. The CDR3 runs 12 residues. Trimming took off 0 bases at V and 10 bases at J, with 9 bases between the two ends. The CDR3 sequence is CASSYSGDVAFF. The CDR3 nucleotides read TGTGCCAGCAGTTACTCGGGAGATGTAGCTTTCTTT.

This chain uses TRBV4-1 with TRBJ2-2; D is ambiguous. V lost 1 base and J 6 bases, leaving 12 bases between the germline ends. Germline values: CDR1 MGHRA, CDR2 YSYEKL. This CDR3 is 15 amino acids long. The CDR3 DNA is TGCGCCAGCAGCCAAGGCCCACAGTTCCCCGGGGAGCTGTTTTTT. Its translation: CASSQGPQFPGELFF.